The 9 T cell receptor beta chains in this list originate from one sample, sequenced in a study of cytomegalovirus exposure and HLA in healthy donors. PCR involved 60 Vbeta and 13 Jbeta primers. Measured with immunoSEQ multiplex PCR; TCRdb has only the in-frame clones, and not every one. This sample yields 150,000 to 200,000 clones, of which around 80% are seen a single time; about 2.3% belongs to the top ten. Material: PBMCs. The receptors originated from a woman aged 45-59 years in good health and CMV-seronegative.

This chain connects TRBV9 to TRBJ2-6; possible D gene TRBD1, 5 bases. Per germline, CDR1 SGDLS and CDR2 YYNGEE. CDR3 length equals 15 residues. The V end lost 0 bases, the J end lost 2 bases, and 6 bases lay between the germline ends. The CDR3 spells CASSVGGTGANVLTF. DNA of the CDR3: TGTGCCAGCAGCGTAGGGGGCACTGGGGCCAACGTCCTGACTTTC.

The V gene is TRBV4-2, the J gene TRBJ2-3; D is unclear. The CDR3 runs 14 residues. Germline values: CDR1 LGHNA, CDR2 YNFKEQ. V lost 0 bases to trimming and J lost 7 bases, with 11 bases between them. This CDR3 reads CASSQDRLENTQYF. The CDR3 region has the DNA TGTGCCAGCAGCCAAGATAGGTTGGAGAATACGCAGTATTTT.

This rearrangement joins TRBV9 to TRBJ2-2; TRBD1 agrees at 8 bases. CDR3 size: 17 residues. Germline CDR1 reads SGDLS; CDR2 reads YYNGEE. Losses at the gene ends were 4 bases for V and 1 base for J; bases not matched to a gene: 9. The CDR3 region has the DNA TGTGCCAGCAGCCCTAGGGGCGGGACAGGGAACACCGGGGAGCTGTTTTTT. Amino acid sequence: CASSPRGGTGNTGELFF.

V is TRBV4-3 and J is TRBJ2-1, with 11 bases that match TRBD2. This CDR3 has 18 amino acids. The germline V gene has CDR1 LGHNA and CDR2 YSLEER. V shed 0 bases, J shed 4 bases, and the junction held 8 bases outside the gene matches. The CDR3 DNA follows: TGCGCCAGCAGCCAAGATCCCTTCGGGACTAGCGGTTACAATGAGCAGTTCTTC. It yields the protein CASSQDPFGTSGYNEQFF.

On this clone: The CDR3 does not end in the conserved phenylalanine or tryptophan, so this is likely a read error. The chain uses TRBV7-9 and TRBJ1-2; 9 positions match TRBD1. The germline V gene encodes CDR1 SEHNR and CDR2 FQNEAQ (reference sequence). With V trimmed by 5 bases and J by 0 bases, 13 bases remained unmatched. This CDR3 comprises 18 residues. The DNA for the CDR3 is TGTGCCAGCAGCGACCCGGGACAGGGACCACCTCCTAACTATGGCTACACCTCC. Translated, it gives CASSDPGQGPPPNYGYTS.

In its sample, this clone was seen once. The J gene is TRBJ2-5, the V gene TRBV29-1, with 9 bases identical to TRBD1. Gene TRBJ2-7 matches the end of the DNA better, so the J call may be wrong. The CDR3 sequence is 15 residues long. CDR1 is SQVTM, CDR2 ANQGSEA, per germline. The CDR3 is CSVELVRDRANEQYF. The DNA of the CDR3 is TGCAGCGTTGAACTGGTTAGGGACAGGGCGAACGAGCAGTACTTC.

The J gene is TRBJ1-2, the V gene TRBV28; maybe TRBD1 (5 bases). CDR1 and CDR2 from the germline V gene are MDHEN and SYDVKM. Trimming left V 6 bases short and J 0 bases short, with 8 bases between. CDR3 length: 13 residues. The CDR3 DNA reads as TGTGCCAGCAGAAGACAGCCTAACTATGGCTACACCTTC. It yields the protein CASRRQPNYGYTF.

As concerns this clone: The sample carries other DNA sequences with the same CDR3. The genes are TRBV9 and TRBJ1-2; D call uncertain. This CDR3 has 12 residues. Trimming cost V 2 bases and J 4 bases, with 6 bases left between them. Per the germline V gene, CDR1 is SGDLS and CDR2 is YYNGEE. The CDR3 sequence is CASSVAGYGYTF. CDR3 nucleotides: TGTGCCAGCAGCGTGGCAGGCTATGGCTACACCTTC.

The sample holds one count of this clone. The chain uses TRBV5-1 and TRBJ2-3, with 8 bases that match TRBD2. After removal of 0 bases from V and 1 base from J, the junction contained 7 bases not matched to a gene. The CDR3 has 17 amino acids. CDR1 is SGHRS and CDR2 is YFSETQ in the germline V gene. CDR3 sequence (DNA): TGCGCCAGCAGCTTGGATGGAGCGGGAGTAGGCACAGATACGCAGTATTTT. It translates to CASSLDGAGVGTDTQYF.